The source of this T cell receptor (beta chain) is a study of T-cell memory formation after mild COVID-19. Findings and caveats of the study: Clones that contracted from day 15 to 85 had balanced CD4/CD8; later expanders were CD4+ biased.

Trimming removed 7 bases from V and 0 bases from J, with 18 bases in between. The CDR3 has 17 amino acids. The germline CDR1 and CDR2 sequences are MDHEN and SYDVKM. This clonotype has just a few counts. The antigen remains undetermined. TCRdb itself ran the 5' RACE reads through MiXCR, one entry per CDR3 protein. The profile shows about 200,000 distinct CDR3 sequences, approximately 10% of them singletons. The source material was PBMCs or a T cell subset sorted from them (not recorded which). The gene calls are TRBV28 and TRBJ2-2, with TRBD2 as a possible D gene (6 bases). The TCR originated in a man younger than 35 who had mild COVID-19 (a few samples of this study predate the infection). Cell type and time point are not known. CDR3 sequence reads: CASTDYWGTPNTGELFF. Written as DNA, the CDR3 is TGTGCCAGCACCGACTATTGGGGGACTCCGAACACCGGGGAGCTGTTTTTT.